One sample yielded the 19 T cell receptor beta chains listed below, sequenced in a study of identifying expanded T cells in peripheral blood. TCRdb's copy holds only in-frame clones and misses some; the assay was immunoSEQ multiplex PCR. The sample yields around 60,000 clones, about 80% seen once. Sequencing was done on a sample of blood. The source is a person between 18 and 69 years old in good health.

The chain links TRBV19 to TRBJ2-5, with 12 bases lining up with TRBD1. The CDR3 is 13 amino acids. Germline V gene sequence: CDR1 LNHDA, CDR2 SQIVND (reference sequence). V shed 11 bases, J shed 3 bases, and the junction held 4 bases outside the gene matches. The CDR3 here is CASGQGAKETQYF. CDR3 in DNA: TGTGCCTCGGGACAGGGGGCTAAAGAGACCCAGTACTTC.

The V gene is TRBV4-2, the J gene TRBJ2-1, with 7 bases aligning to TRBD2. Per the germline V gene, CDR1 is LGHNA and CDR2 is YNFKEQ. V shed 1 base, J shed 6 bases, and the junction held 6 bases outside the gene matches. The CDR3 length is 15 residues. CDR3 DNA: TGTGCCAGCAGCCAAGTTCTAGCGGAAGGCAATGAGCAGTTCTTC. Translation: CASSQVLAEGNEQFF.

The chain joins TRBV15 to TRBJ2-2; D remains ambiguous. Germline CDR1 is LNHNV and CDR2 is YYDKDF (reference sequence). The CDR3 covers 12 residues. The V end was cut by 4 bases, the J end by 4 bases, with 4 bases between. The CDR3 region is CATSTGTGELFF. CDR3 in DNA: TGTGCCACCAGCACGGGCACCGGGGAGCTGTTTTTT.

The gene calls are TRBV7-2 and TRBJ1-5, with 7 bases lining up with TRBD1. This CDR3 has 16 residues. The germline V gene encodes CDR1 SGHTA and CDR2 FQGNSA. V was pared by 5 bases and J by 4 bases, with 11 bases of the junction left unmatched. CDR3 sequence (DNA): TGTGCCAGCAGCATTACTGGGACAGCTTTAAATCAGCCCCAGCATTTT. Translating gives CASSITGTALNQPQHF.

V is TRBV11-2 and J is TRBJ2-5; D tentatively fits TRBD1 or TRBD2 (6 bases each). The CDR3 totals 17 residues. CDR1 is SGHAT and CDR2 is FQNNGV in the germline V gene. V gave up 1 base and J gave up 5 bases, with 20 bases separating them. The CDR3 nucleotides read TGTGCCAGCAGCTTAGGGGTATCGGGGGCCCTCCGGGAGACCCAGTACTTC. Protein product: CASSLGVSGALRETQYF.

V usage is TRBV6-1 and J usage is TRBJ1-5; possibly TRBD1 for D (6 bases). The CDR3 totals 18 residues. Germline CDR1 and CDR2: MNHNS and SASEGT. The V gene lost 0 bases and the J gene lost 7 bases, with 22 bases spanning the gap. CDR3 DNA sequence: TGTGCCAGCAGTGAAGCTAGGCCGGGGGGGGCACAAGGCCAGCCCCAGCATTTT. Amino acids: CASSEARPGGAQGQPQHF.

This sequence joins TRBV10-3 and TRBJ2-3; the match to TRBD2 covers 9 bases. CDR3 size: 16 residues. V gave up 6 bases and J gave up 4 bases; unmatched junction bases: 11. Germline CDR1 is ENHRY and CDR2 is SYGVKD. CDR3 residues: CAISSKAGGNADTQYF. The CDR3 DNA is TGTGCCATCAGCTCAAAAGCGGGAGGTAATGCAGATACGCAGTATTTT.

V and J are TRBV5-1 and TRBJ2-5; D is perhaps TRBD2 (6 bases). V lost 4 bases and J 5 bases, leaving 18 bases between the germline ends. The length of the CDR3 is 15 residues. The V gene's germline CDR1 is SGHRS and CDR2 YFSETQ. The chain's CDR3 is CASSGRGAPEETQYF. In DNA form, the CDR3 reads TGCGCCAGCAGCGGGCGGGGAGCCCCCGAGGAGACCCAGTACTTC. Full variable domain (remainder filled in from reference TRBV5-1 and TRBJ2-5): KAGVTQTPRYLIKTRGQQVTLSCSPISGHRSVSWYQQTPGQGLQFLFEYFSETQRNKGNFPGRFSGRQFSNSRSEMNVSTLELGDSALYLCASSGRGAPEETQYFGPGTRLLVL.

The V and J genes are TRBV7-8 and TRBJ1-1, with D hard to call. The V gene's germline CDR1 is SGHVS and CDR2 FQNEAQ. Deletions cut 1 base from V and 0 bases from J, with 15 bases between. The CDR3 totals 17 residues. The CDR3 coding sequence is TGTGCCAGCAGCTTAGGCTGGCGGCGGTTCATGAACACTGAAGCTTTCTTT. Residues: CASSLGWRRFMNTEAFF.

The chain recombines TRBV9 with TRBJ1-1; TRBD1 might be the D (5 bases). CDR3 length equals 15 residues. V was clipped by 4 bases and J by 1 base, with 14 bases between them. Germline V CDR1 and CDR2: SGDLS, YYNGEE. For the CDR3, the DNA is TGTGCCAGCAGCCCCCCATCAGGGTCGAACACTGAAGCTTTCTTT. Its protein is CASSPPSGSNTEAFF.

This clone was recorded many times. The chain recombines TRBV13 with TRBJ2-3; 13 nucleotides align to TRBD2. J was trimmed by 3 bases and V by 3 bases; bases with no gene match: 3. Germline CDR1 and CDR2: PRHDT and FYEKMQ (reference sequence). The CDR3 runs to 16 residues. The CDR3 spells CASSLTSGRMTDTQYF. DNA for the CDR3: TGTGCCAGCAGCTTGACTAGCGGGAGGATGACAGATACGCAGTATTTT.

A single count supports this clone. V is TRBV5-1 and J is TRBJ2-1; 7 nucleotides match TRBD2. Per the germline V gene, CDR1 is SGHRS and CDR2 is YFSETQ. This CDR3 has 14 amino acids. V trimming: 4 bases; J trimming: 5 bases; junction bases outside the gene matches: 6. The CDR3 DNA reads as TGCGCCAGCAGCAGGCTAGCGGTTAACAATGAGCAGTTCTTC. Residues: CASSRLAVNNEQFF.

J is TRBJ1-2 and V is TRBV4-3, with a possible D match to TRBD1 (5 bases). Trimming shortened V by 4 bases and J by 5 bases, and 14 bases separated the two germline ends. Germline lookup yields CDR1 LGHNA and CDR2 YSLEER. CDR3 length equals 14 residues. Here the CDR3 reads CASSPQRSGYGYTF. CDR3 DNA: TGCGCCAGCAGCCCACAGAGGTCAGGGTATGGCTACACCTTC.

The chain has TRBV5-6 and TRBJ2-5; D is unresolved. The CDR3 is 13 residues long. The V end lost 0 bases, the J end lost 5 bases, and 8 bases lay between the germline ends. Germline loops: CDR1 SGHDT, CDR2 YYEEEE. CDR3 nucleotide sequence: TGTGCCAGCAGCTTGGGGTCCGACGAGACCCAGTACTTC. Amino acids: CASSLGSDETQYF.

The chain employs TRBV5-1 and TRBJ2-2; TRBD1 might be the D (6 bases). V dropped 2 bases and J dropped 6 bases, with 11 bases sitting between them. The CDR3 is 14 amino acids. From germline, CDR1 is SGHRS and CDR2 YFSETQ. CDR3 DNA sequence: TGCGCCAGCAGCTTAAAAGGGGGAGCCGGGGAGCTGTTTTTT. Protein product: CASSLKGGAGELFF.

This clone was seen a single time. This chain joins TRBV7-9 and TRBJ1-2; D not resolved. The CDR3 consists of 13 residues. V was cut by 5 bases and J by 5 bases, with 12 bases left in between. Looked up from germline, CDR1 is SEHNR and CDR2 is FQNEAQ (reference sequence). CDR3 amino acids: CASSLPGRYGYTF. CDR3 nucleotides: TGTGCCAGCAGCCTACCGGGCAGATATGGCTACACCTTC.

CDR3 amino acids: CASGGDDTEAFF. CDR3 bases: TGCGCCAGCGGTGGGGACGACACTGAAGCTTTCTTT. The V gene is TRBV10-1, the J gene TRBJ1-1; a possible D gene is TRBD1 (5 bases). Germline V lookup: CDR1 WNHNN, CDR2 SYGVQD (reference sequence). This CDR3 is 12 amino acids long. V was clipped by 8 bases and J by 3 bases, with 10 bases between them.

This rearrangement joins TRBV2 to TRBJ2-2; 9 positions match TRBD2. This CDR3 has 15 residues. The junction had 4 bases not matched to a gene; V was cut back by 4 bases and J by 4 bases. Per germline, CDR1 SNHLY and CDR2 FYNNEI. The CDR3 DNA is TGTGCCAGCAGTGTGACGCGGGAGGGCACCGGGGAGCTGTTTTTT. Translation: CASSVTREGTGELFF.

V usage is TRBV6-6 and J usage is TRBJ2-3; no definite D call. The CDR3 is 15 amino acids. Deletions cut 4 bases from V and 2 bases from J, with 13 bases between. Germline-derived CDR1 and CDR2 are MNHNY and SVGAGI (reference sequence). CDR3 nucleotides: TGTGCCAGCAGTTCGCGGCGCCAACTCACAGATACGCAGTATTTT. This encodes CASSSRRQLTDTQYF.